The T cell receptor (beta chain) under discussion was sequenced for a study of control samples from healthy donors and cancer patients. The table came from immunoSEQ multiplex PCR; TCRdb's copy has only in-frame clones and leaves some out. The table lists about 140,000 clones, approximately 94% of them singletons. Trimming cost V 1 base and J 4 bases, with 11 bases left between them. This CDR3 has 14 residues. Per germline, CDR1 SGHNT and CDR2 YENEEA. The TCR comes from a man aged 40-49 years in good health. The chain carries TRBV11-3 and TRBJ2-7, with D possibly matching TRBD1 (6 bases). Sequencing was performed on blood. CDR3: CASSLVRTGYEQYF. Written as DNA, the CDR3 is TGTGCCAGCAGCTTAGTTAGAACAGGGTACGAGCAGTACTTC.